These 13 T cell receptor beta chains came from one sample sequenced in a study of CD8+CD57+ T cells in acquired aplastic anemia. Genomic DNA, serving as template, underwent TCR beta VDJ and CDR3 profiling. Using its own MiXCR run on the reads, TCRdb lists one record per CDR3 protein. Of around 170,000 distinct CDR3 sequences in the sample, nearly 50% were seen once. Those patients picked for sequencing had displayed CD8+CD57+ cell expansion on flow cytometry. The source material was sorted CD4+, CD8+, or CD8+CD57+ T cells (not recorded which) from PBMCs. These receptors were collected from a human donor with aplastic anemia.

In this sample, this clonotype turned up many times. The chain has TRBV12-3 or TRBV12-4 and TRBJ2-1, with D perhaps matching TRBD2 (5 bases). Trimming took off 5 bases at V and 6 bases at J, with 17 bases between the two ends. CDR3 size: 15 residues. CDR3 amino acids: CASSPQRGSANEQFF. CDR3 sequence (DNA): TGTGCCAGCAGTCCACAACGAGGGTCGGCCAATGAGCAGTTCTTC.

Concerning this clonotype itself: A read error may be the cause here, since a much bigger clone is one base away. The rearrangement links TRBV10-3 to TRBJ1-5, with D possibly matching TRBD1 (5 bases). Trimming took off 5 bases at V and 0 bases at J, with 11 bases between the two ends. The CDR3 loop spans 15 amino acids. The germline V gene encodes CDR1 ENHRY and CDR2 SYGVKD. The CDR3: CAISYRQNSNQPQHF. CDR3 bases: TGTGCCATCAGTTACAGGCAAAATAGCAATCAGCCCCAGCATTTT.

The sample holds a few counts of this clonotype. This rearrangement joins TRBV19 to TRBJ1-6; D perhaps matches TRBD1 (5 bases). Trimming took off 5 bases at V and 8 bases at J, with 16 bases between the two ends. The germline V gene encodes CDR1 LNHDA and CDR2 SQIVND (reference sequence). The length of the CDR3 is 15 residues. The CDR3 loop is CASSLRDGLYSPLHF. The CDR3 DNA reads TGTGCCAGTAGTCTCCGGGACGGACTATATTCACCCCTCCACTTT.

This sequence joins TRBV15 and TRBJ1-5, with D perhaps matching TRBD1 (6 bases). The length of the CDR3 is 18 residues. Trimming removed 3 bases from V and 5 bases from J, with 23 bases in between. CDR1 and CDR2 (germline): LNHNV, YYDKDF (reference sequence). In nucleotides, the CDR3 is TGTGCCACCAGCAGTTTAGGAAACACAGGGAAACCGGATCAGCCCCAGCATTTT. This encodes CATSSLGNTGKPDQPQHF.

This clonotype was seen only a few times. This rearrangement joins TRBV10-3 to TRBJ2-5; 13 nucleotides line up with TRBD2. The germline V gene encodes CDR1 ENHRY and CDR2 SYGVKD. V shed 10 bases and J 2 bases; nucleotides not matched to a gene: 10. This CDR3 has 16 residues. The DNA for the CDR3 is TGTGCCAGCAGCGGCGGGACTAGCGGGAATCAAGAGACCCAGTACTTC. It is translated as CASSGGTSGNQETQYF.

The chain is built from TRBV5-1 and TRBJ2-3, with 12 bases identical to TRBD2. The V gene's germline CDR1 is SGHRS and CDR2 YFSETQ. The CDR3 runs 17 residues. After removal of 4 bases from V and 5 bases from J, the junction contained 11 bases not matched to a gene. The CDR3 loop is CASSVQTSGGPRDTQYF. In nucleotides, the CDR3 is TGCGCCAGCAGCGTACAGACTAGCGGGGGACCAAGAGATACGCAGTATTTT.

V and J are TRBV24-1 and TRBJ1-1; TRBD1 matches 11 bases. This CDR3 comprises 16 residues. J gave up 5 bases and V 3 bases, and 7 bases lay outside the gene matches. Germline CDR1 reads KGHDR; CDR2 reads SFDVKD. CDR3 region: CATSDPGQGAQTEAFF. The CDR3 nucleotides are TGTGCCACCAGTGATCCTGGACAGGGGGCCCAAACTGAAGCTTTCTTT.

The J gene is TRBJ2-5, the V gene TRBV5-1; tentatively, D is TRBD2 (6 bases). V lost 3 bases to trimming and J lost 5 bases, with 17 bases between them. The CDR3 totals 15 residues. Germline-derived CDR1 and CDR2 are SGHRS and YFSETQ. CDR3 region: CASSSAWTGRETQYF. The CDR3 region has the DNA TGCGCCAGCAGCTCCGCCTGGACGGGGAGGGAGACCCAGTACTTC.

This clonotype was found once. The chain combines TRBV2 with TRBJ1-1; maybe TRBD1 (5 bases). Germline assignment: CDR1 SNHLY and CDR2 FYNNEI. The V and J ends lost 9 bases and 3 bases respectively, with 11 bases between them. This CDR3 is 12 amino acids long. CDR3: CARNPGHTEAFF. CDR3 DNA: TGTGCCAGAAACCCAGGGCACACTGAAGCTTTCTTT.

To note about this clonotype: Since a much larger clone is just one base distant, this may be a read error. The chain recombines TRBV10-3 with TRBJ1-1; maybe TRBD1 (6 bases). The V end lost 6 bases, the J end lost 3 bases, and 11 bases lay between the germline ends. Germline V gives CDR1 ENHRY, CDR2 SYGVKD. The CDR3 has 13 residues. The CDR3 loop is CAISLKGDTEAFF. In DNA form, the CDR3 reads TGTGCCATCAGCTTAAAGGGGGACACTGAAGCTTTCTTT.

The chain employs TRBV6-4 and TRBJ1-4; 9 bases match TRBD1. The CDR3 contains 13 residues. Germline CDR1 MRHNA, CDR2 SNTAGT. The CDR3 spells CPTGGSPNEKLFF. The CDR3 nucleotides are TGTCCGACAGGGGGGTCACCTAATGAAAAACTGTTTTTT.

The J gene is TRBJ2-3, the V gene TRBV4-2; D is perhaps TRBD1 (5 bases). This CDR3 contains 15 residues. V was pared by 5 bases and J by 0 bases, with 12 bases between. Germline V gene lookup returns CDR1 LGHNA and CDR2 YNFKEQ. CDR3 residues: CASSGAGWSTDTQYF. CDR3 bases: TGTGCCAGCAGCGGGGCAGGGTGGAGCACAGATACGCAGTATTTT.

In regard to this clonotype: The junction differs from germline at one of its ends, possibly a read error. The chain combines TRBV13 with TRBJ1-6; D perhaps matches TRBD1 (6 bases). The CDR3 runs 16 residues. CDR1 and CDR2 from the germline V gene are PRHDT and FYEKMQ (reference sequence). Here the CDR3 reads CASGLEGGRGDSPLHF. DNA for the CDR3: TGTGCCAGCGGCTTAGAGGGGGGGCGCGGAGATTCACCCCTCCACTTT.